This T cell receptor (beta chain) was recorded in a study of graft-versus-host responses after intestinal transplantation (dated by TCRdb to the early 2020s). At the level of the whole study: Multivisceral, liver-intestinal, or isolated intestinal transplants were received by the recipients. All recipients received anti-thymocyte globulin induction followed by maintenance tacrolimus and steroids for 3 to 4 years. After intestinal transplantation, graft-versus-host and host-versus-graft alloreactive T cell clones in the graft, circulation and bone marrow were tracked using bulk TCR-beta CDR3 sequencing. To identify alloreactive clones, pre-transplant mixed lymphocyte reaction products were sequenced and then compared with unstimulated pre-transplant donor and recipient T cells. The cohort enrolled about 23 intestinal transplant recipients, one of whom was a retransplant, and 3 patients without pretransplant specimens were excluded. A peak of at least 4% donor T cells among recipient peripheral blood mononuclear cells was the definition used for donor T cell macrochimerism. Instead of going to the commercial service, samples from a few later patients were sequenced in-house on an Illumina MiSeq and processed with MiXCR.

Library prep was done by the immunoSEQ multiplex PCR assay. For most patients, genomic DNA was isolated using the Qiagen DNeasy Blood and Tissue Kit and was shipped frozen to Adaptive Biotechnologies for TCR sequencing. High-throughput TCR-beta CDR3 sequencing of genomic DNA from most patients was performed by Adaptive Biotechnologies. Processing in the source paper ran as follows. TCR sequencing data were retrieved from Adaptive's ImmunoSEQ software for 15 to 20 patients, whereas three other patients were processed with MiXCR and VDJtools. To correct CD4 versus CD8 sorting errors, any sequence found in both subsets at a frequency ratio below 5:1 was removed. CDR3 nucleotide sequences shared between donor and recipient were removed because their origin could not be assigned. To count as alloreactive, a clone needed at least 2-fold expansion over unstimulated cells and a minimum CFSE-low frequency of 0.002% (template counts) or 0.001% (read counts). Clones were considered mappable if detected in sequenced pre-transplant spleen, lymph node, or MLR CFSE-low populations of the donor or recipient. The cumulative frequency of alloreactive clones was calculated as a percentage of all sequences, weighted by copy number. TCRdb stores this immuneACCESS table with in-frame sequences only. Part of the clones is absent; in the studies checked, under half of the shortfall reflects unresolved V genes, and no reason is known for the rest. V, J and clone size are those of that table, while D and trimming were read from the DNA. For this sample the table gives under 150,000 clones, of which around nine tenths were detected only once. The biggest ten clones account for more than 0.15% of the sample.

Beyond this particular receptor, the publication reports: In the allografts of patients with donor T cell macrochimerism, GvH to HvG T cell clonal ratios were high. GvH clones were detected in recipient bone marrow, and some of these GvH clones were observed earlier in ileal mucosa or blood, consistent with an intestinal mucosal origin. Early after transplant, declines in HvG clones were associated with peak levels of circulating GvH clones. The relatively low number and heterogeneity of intestinal transplant patients limited the conclusions.

V sheds 3 bases and J sheds 5 bases, leaving 13 bases between their ends. The germline V gene gives CDR1 as MNHEY and CDR2 as SVGAGI. From its cysteine to its phenylalanine, the CDR3 spans 14 amino acids. Only the CDR3 region is kept as DNA, spanning 42 bases read in frame from base 1. What the time point label conveys for this sample: cells obtained before transplantation from donor or recipient. CD3+CD4+ and CD3+CD8+ populations were FACS-sorted from unstimulated pre-transplant donor and recipient cells taken from spleen or lymph nodes. About this clone: It lacks a known antigen. Base-call qualities are not available, and no considerably larger clone is one nucleotide away.

The sample consisted of unstimulated CD4+ T cells sorted from spleen or lymph node cells, taken before intestinal transplant. This clonotype was obtained from a human donor who received an intestinal transplant. This receptor chain uses TRBV6-5 and TRBJ1-1; D gene: possibly TRBD1, on 5 matching bases. The DNA sequence is given as TGTGCCAGCAGTTATAGGGGTCCGGTGACTGAAGCTTTCTTT. Its protein product is CASSYRGPVTEAFF.